This TCR beta chain was found in a study of CD8 T cell repertoires and HIV-1 epitope variants. Study-wide context: T cells were cultured for 9 to 10 days with cytokines added on days 3 and 7.

TCRdb's copy holds only in-frame clones and misses some; the assay was immunoSEQ multiplex PCR. The sample holds some 1,100 clones, roughly 65% seen once. The sample holds one count of this clone. Its antigen is not known. Per germline, CDR1 MNHEY and CDR2 SMNVEV (reference sequence). Trimming stripped 5 bases from V and 8 bases from J, with 13 bases between. The CDR3 sequence is 13 residues long. This chain uses TRBV27 with TRBJ2-1; no clear D gene. This receptor was identified in a male donor with HIV. The specimen sequenced was cultured CD8+ T cells derived from PBMCs. The CDR3 here is CASSLLPEDEQFF. The DNA for the CDR3 is TGTGCCAGCAGTCTCCTTCCCGAGGATGAGCAGTTCTTC.